This T cell receptor beta chain derives from a study of blood T cell repertoires in COVID-19. As for the study in general: Researchers got acute and convalescent COVID-19 samples from the United States, Italy and Spain. Sources were T cells, B-cell-depleted T cells, or PBMCs; the material itself was cDNA or gDNA.

Measured with immunoSEQ multiplex PCR; TCRdb has only the in-frame clones, and not every one. The data hold over 250,000 clones, with about 89% observed a single time. Recruits, aged roughly 18 to 90 years, lived in 24 US areas. Recovered participants had two consecutive negative NP/OP PCR tests, healthcare professional clearance, or symptom resolution. This TCR derives from a woman in her late teens or twenties who had recovered from COVID-19. The specimen sequenced was PBMCs or T cells enriched from blood (not recorded which).

Here the CDR3 reads CASSQAERDGYTF. CDR3 nucleotides: TGTGCCAGCAGCCAAGCTGAGAGAGATGGCTACACCTTC. The V and J genes are TRBV3-1 (or the pseudogene TRBV3-2) and TRBJ1-2; D gene ambiguous. Trimming removed 1 base from V and 6 bases from J, with 9 bases in between. The CDR3 covers 13 residues. Germline CDR1 is LGHDT and CDR2 is YNNKEL (reference sequence).